This T cell receptor (beta chain) was identified in a study of cytomegalovirus exposure and HLA in healthy donors. Findings and limits, study-wide: Per published reports, the classifier diagnosed cytomegalovirus status with high specificity and sensitivity.

The V end lost 3 bases, the J end lost 11 bases, and 13 bases lay between the germline ends. Germline CDR1 is SEHNR and CDR2 is FQNEAQ (reference sequence). The CDR3 has 12 residues. Turning to this clone: Its antigen is not identified.

The PCR used 60 Vbeta and 13 Jbeta primers. Generated by immunoSEQ multiplex PCR, the TCRdb table keeps only in-frame clones and is missing some. The sample has around 150,000 clones; 65% to 80% are singletons. The chain employs TRBV7-9 and TRBJ1-1; TRBD1 might be the D (5 bases). Sequencing used PBMCs. The receptor was isolated from a female donor in good health and CMV-seronegative. The CDR3 DNA reads as TGTGCCAGCAGCTTCGTTCAGGGATCGGCTTTCTTT. Translated, it gives CASSFVQGSAFF.